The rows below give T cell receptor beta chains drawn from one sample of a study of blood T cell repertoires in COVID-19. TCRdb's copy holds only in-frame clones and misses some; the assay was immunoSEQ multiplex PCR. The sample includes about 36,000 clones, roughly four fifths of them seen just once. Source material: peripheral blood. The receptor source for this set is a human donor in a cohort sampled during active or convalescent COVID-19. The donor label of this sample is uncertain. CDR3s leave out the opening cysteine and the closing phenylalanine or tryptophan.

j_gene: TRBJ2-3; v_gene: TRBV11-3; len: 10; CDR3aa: ASSLSRETQY
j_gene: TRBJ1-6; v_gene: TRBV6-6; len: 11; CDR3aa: ASSRQGYSPLH
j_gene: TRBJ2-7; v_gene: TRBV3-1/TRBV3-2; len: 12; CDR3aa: ASSRRQNGYEQY
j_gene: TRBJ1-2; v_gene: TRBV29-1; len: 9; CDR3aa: SVAMADGYT
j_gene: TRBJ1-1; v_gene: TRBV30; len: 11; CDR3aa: AWSVRTGTEAF
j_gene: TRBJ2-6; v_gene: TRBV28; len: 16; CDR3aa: ASSSYRGIISGANVLT
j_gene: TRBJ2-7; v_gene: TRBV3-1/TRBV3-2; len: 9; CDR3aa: ASSHSYEQY
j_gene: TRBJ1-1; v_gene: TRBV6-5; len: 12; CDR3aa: ASSPGRMNTEAF
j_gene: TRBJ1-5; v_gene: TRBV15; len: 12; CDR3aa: ATSRGTVLQPQH
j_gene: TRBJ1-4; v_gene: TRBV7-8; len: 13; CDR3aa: ASSSGPGTDEKLF
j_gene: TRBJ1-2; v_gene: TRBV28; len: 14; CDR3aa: ASSLQGTALFYGYT
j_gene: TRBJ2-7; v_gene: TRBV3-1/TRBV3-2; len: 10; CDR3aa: ASSLTGLEQY
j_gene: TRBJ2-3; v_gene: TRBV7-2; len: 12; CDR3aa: ASSKTLATDTQY
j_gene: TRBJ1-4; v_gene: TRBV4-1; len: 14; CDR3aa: ASSPTGSATNEKLF
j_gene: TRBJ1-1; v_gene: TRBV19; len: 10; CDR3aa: ASSTLGGRAF
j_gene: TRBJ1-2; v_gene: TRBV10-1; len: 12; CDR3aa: ASSRDRRSYGYT
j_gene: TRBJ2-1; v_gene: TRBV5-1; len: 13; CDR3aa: ASSVTGTRNNEQF
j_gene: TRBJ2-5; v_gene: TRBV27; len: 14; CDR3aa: ASGLAGGPNQETQY
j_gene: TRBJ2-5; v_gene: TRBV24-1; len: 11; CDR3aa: ATGHPLEETQY
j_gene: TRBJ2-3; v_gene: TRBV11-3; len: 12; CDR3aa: ASSFTRRTDTQY
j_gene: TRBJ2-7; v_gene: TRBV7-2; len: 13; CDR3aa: ASRSGLAGVAEQY
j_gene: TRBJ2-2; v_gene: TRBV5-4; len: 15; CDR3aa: ASSLPFGGSDTGELF